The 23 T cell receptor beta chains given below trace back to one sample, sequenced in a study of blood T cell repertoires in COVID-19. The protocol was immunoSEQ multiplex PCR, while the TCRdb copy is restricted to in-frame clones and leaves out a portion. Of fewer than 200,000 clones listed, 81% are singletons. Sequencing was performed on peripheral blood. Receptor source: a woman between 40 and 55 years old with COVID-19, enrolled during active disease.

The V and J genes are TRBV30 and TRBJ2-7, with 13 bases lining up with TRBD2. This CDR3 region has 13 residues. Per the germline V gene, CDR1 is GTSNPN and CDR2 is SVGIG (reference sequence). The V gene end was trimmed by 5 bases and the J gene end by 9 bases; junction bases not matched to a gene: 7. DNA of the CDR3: TGTGCCTGGGCCGGGACTAGCGGGGCCGCGCAGTACTTC. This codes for CAWAGTSGAAQYF.

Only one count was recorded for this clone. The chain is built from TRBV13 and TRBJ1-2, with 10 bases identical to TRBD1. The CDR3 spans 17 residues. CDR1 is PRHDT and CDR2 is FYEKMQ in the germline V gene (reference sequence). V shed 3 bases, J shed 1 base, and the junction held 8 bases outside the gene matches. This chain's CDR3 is CASSFIGGQGNNYGYTF. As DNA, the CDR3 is TGTGCCAGCAGCTTTATAGGGGGACAGGGGAATAACTATGGCTACACCTTC.

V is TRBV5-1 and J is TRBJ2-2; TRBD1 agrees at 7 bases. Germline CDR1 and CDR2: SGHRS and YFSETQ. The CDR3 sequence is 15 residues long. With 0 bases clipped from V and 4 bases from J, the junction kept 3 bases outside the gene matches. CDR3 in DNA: TGCGCCAGCAGCTTGGGACAGGGCTTCACCGGGGAGCTGTTTTTT. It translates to CASSLGQGFTGELFF.

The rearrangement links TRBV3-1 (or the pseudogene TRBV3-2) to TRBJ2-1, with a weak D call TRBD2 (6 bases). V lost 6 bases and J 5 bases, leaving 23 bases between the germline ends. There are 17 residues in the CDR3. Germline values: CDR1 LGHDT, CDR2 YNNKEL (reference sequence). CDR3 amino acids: CASRSAGLAVPHNEQFF. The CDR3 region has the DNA TGTGCCAGCAGAAGTGCGGGGCTAGCAGTACCGCACAATGAGCAGTTCTTC.

CDR3 in amino acids: CASRSRARYEQYV. DNA of the CDR3: TGTGCCAGCAGGAGCAGGGCCCGTTACGAGCAGTACGTC. The rearrangement uses TRBV2 and TRBJ2-7; possible D gene TRBD1, 5 bases. V lost 6 bases and J lost 4, with 13 bases in between. CDR3 size: 13 residues. Germline values: CDR1 SNHLY, CDR2 FYNNEI.

The CDR3 reads CSAYSTDTQYF. In DNA form, the CDR3 reads TGCAGTGCCTATTCTACAGATACGCAGTATTTT. The chain uses TRBV20-1 and TRBJ2-3; D gene ambiguous. There are 11 residues in the CDR3. The germline V gene encodes CDR1 DFQATT and CDR2 SNEGSKA (reference sequence). V shed 6 bases and J shed 3 bases, with 7 bases lying between them.

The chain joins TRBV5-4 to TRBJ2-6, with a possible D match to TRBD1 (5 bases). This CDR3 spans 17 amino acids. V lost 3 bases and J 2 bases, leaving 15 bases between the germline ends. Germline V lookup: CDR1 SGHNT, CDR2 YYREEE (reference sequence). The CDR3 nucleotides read TGTGCCAGCAGCTCTCGGACATCTTCCACTGGGGCCAACGTCCTGACTTTC. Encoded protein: CASSSRTSSTGANVLTF.

CDR3 residues: CASSPFPGNTEAFF. The CDR3 DNA is TGTGCCAGCTCACCTTTCCCGGGTAACACTGAAGCTTTCTTT. The chain recombines TRBV18 with TRBJ1-1; D gene uncertain. The CDR3 length is 14 residues. V was clipped by 3 bases and J by 2 bases, with 10 bases between them. Germline CDR1 and CDR2: KGHSH and LQKENI.

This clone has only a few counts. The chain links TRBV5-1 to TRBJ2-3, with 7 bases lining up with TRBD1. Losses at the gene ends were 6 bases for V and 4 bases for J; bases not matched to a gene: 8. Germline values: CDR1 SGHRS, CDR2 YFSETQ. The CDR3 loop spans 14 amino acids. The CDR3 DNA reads TGCGCCAGCAACAGGGGTGCCACGGCAGATACGCAGTATTTT. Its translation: CASNRGATADTQYF.

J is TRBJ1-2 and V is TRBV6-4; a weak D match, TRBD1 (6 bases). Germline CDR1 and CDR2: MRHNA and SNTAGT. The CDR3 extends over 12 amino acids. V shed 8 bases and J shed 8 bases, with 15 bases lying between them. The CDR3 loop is CASGGIPGGYTF. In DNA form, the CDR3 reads TGTGCCAGCGGGGGCATCCCAGGAGGCTACACCTTC.

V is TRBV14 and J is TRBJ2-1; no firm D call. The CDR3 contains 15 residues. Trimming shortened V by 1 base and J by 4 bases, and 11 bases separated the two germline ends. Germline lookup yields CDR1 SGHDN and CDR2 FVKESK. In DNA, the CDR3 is TGTGCCAGCAGCCAAGGGCTAAGGCGGTACAATGAGCAGTTCTTC. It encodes CASSQGLRRYNEQFF.

The CDR3 nucleotides are TGTGCCAGCAGCTTTATGAGCGGGAGCGTCCGGGAGACCCAGTACTTC. Its translation is CASSFMSGSVRETQYF. The J gene is TRBJ2-5, the V gene TRBV7-9; TRBD2 matches at 8 bases. V lost 3 bases, J lost 5 bases, and 11 bases stayed unmatched. CDR1 and CDR2 (germline): SEHNR, FQNEAQ (reference sequence). There are 16 residues in the CDR3.

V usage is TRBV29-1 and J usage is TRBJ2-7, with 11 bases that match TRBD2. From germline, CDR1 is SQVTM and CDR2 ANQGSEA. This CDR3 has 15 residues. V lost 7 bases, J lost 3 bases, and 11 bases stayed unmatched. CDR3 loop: CSARGQLAGDYEQYF. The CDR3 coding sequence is TGCAGCGCGAGAGGCCAACTAGCGGGGGACTACGAGCAGTACTTC.

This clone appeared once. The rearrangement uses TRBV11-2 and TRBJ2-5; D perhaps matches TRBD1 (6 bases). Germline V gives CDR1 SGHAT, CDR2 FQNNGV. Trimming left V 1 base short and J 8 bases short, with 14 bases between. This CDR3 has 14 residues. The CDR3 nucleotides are TGTGCCAGCAGCTTAGTGGGACAAGAACAAACCCAGTACTTC. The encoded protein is CASSLVGQEQTQYF. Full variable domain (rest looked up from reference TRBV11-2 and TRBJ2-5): EAGVAQSPRYKIIEKRQSVAFWCNPISGHATLYWYQQILGQGPKLLIQFQNNGVVDDSQLPKDRFSAERLKGVDSTLKIQPAKLEDSAVYLCASSLVGQEQTQYFGPGTRLLVL.

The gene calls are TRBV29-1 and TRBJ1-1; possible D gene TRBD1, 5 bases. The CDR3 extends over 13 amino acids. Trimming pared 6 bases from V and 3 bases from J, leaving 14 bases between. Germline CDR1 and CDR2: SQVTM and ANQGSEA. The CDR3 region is CSVGGFEDTEAFF. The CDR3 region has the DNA TGCAGCGTGGGGGGATTCGAGGACACTGAAGCTTTCTTT. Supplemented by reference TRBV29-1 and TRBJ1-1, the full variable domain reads SAVISQKPSRDICQRGTSLTIQCQVDSQVTMMFWYRQQPGQSLTLIATANQGSEATYESGFVIDKFPISRPNLTFSTLTVSNMSPEDSSIYLCSVGGFEDTEAFFGQGTRLTVV.

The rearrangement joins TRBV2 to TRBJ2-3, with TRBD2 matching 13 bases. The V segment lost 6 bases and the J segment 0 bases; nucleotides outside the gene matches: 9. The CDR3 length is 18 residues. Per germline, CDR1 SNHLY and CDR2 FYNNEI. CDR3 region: CASRMGTSGDDSTDTQYF. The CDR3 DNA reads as TGTGCCAGCAGAATGGGGACTAGCGGGGACGATAGCACAGATACGCAGTATTTT.

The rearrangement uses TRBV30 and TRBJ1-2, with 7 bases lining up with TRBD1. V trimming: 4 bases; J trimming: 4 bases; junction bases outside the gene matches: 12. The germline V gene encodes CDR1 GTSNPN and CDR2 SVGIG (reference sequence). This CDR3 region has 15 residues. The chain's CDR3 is CAWTRTGLTFYGYTF. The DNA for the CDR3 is TGTGCCTGGACCCGGACAGGATTAACTTTCTATGGCTACACCTTC. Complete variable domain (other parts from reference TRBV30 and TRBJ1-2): SQTIHQWPATLVQPVGSPLSLECTVEGTSNPNLYWYRQAAGRGLQLLFYSVGIGQISSEVPQNLSASRPQDRQFILSSKKLLLSDSGFYLCAWTRTGLTFYGYTFGSGTRLTVV.

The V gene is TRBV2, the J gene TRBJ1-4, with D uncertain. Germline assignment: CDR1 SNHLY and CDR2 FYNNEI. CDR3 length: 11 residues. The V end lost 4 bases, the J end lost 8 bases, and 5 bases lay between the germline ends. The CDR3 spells CASSGSEKLFF. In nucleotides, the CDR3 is TGTGCCAGCAGTGGAAGCGAAAAACTGTTTTTT.

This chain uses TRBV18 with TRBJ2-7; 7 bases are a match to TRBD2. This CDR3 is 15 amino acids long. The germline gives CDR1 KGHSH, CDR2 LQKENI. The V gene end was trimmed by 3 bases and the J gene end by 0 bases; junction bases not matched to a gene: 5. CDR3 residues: CASSPGGLPSYEQYF. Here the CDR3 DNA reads TGTGCCAGCTCACCGGGGGGACTACCCTCCTACGAGCAGTACTTC.

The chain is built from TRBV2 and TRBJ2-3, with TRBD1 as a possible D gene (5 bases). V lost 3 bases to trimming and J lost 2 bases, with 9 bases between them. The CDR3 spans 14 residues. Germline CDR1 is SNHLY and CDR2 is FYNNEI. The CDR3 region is CASSDRDLTDTQYF. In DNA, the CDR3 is TGTGCCAGCAGTGACAGGGATCTCACAGATACGCAGTATTTT.

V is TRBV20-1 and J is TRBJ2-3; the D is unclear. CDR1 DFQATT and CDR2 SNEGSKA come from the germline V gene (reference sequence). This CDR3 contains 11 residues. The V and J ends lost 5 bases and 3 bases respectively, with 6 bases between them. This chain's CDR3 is CSAARTDTQYF. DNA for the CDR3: TGCAGTGCTGCCAGAACAGATACGCAGTATTTT.

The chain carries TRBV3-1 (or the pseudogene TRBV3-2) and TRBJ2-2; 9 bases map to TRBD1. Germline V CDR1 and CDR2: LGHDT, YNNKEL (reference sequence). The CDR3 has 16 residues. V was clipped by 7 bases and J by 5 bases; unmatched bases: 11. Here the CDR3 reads CASNLQGATRTGELFF. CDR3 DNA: TGTGCCAGCAACCTACAGGGGGCAACCCGAACCGGGGAGCTGTTTTTT.

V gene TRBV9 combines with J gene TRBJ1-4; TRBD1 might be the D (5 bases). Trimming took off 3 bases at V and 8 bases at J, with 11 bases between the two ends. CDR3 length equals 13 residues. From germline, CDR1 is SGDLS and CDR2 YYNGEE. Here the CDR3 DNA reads TGTGCCAGCAGCGCCCCGGGGGAGGAAAAACTGTTTTTT. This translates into CASSAPGEEKLFF.